The 18 T cell receptor beta chains below were found in one sample sequenced in a study of blood T cell repertoires in COVID-19. TCRdb's table, derived via immunoSEQ multiplex PCR, lists solely in-frame clones and lacks some. The sample yields more than 400,000 clones, 80% to 90% seen once. Sequenced: peripheral blood. The origin of the receptors is a human donor in a cohort sampled during active COVID-19.

This chain uses TRBV6-2 or TRBV6-3 with TRBJ2-1; 10 bases match TRBD2. V was pared by 3 bases and J by 8 bases, with 7 bases of the junction left unmatched. Germline-derived CDR1 and CDR2 are MNHEY and SVGEGT. This CDR3 region has 15 residues. The CDR3 region has the DNA TGTGCCAGCAGTTATTCGCTAGCGGGAGTGGATGAGCAGTTCTTC. Translated, it gives CASSYSLAGVDEQFF.

The chain is built from TRBV7-3 and TRBJ2-7; 10 bases are a match to TRBD1. This CDR3 has 14 amino acids. Germline-derived CDR1 and CDR2 are SGHTA and FQGTGA. V lost 5 bases and J lost 4; bases outside the gene matches: 5. CDR3 in amino acids: CASSLTGGTYEQYF. CDR3 sequence (DNA): TGTGCCAGCAGCCTGACAGGGGGCACTTACGAGCAGTACTTC.

This clone was picked up one time. The chain couples TRBV7-6 to TRBJ2-1; 12 positions agree with TRBD2. V lost 7 bases and J lost 0; bases outside the gene matches: 7. Germline CDR1 reads SGHVS; CDR2 reads FNYEAQ. The CDR3 runs to 17 residues. The CDR3 sequence: CASTLGLAGGSYNEQFF. The CDR3 DNA is TGTGCCAGCACCCTGGGACTAGCGGGCGGCTCCTACAATGAGCAGTTCTTC.

This clone was seen a single time. The V gene is TRBV24-1, the J gene TRBJ2-2; TRBD2 is a possible D gene (5 bases). CDR1 KGHDR and CDR2 SFDVKD come from the germline V gene. This CDR3 contains 13 residues. Trimming took off 3 bases at V and 8 bases at J, with 9 bases between the two ends. The CDR3 nucleotides are TGTGCCACCAGTGATCTACCGGGAGGGGAGCTGTTTTTT. As protein: CATSDLPGGELFF.

The gene calls are TRBV11-2 and TRBJ1-1; 7 bases line up with TRBD1. The V gene's germline CDR1 is SGHAT and CDR2 FQNNGV. This CDR3 comprises 15 residues. V trimming: 5 bases; J trimming: 0 bases; junction bases outside the gene matches: 6. CDR3 amino acids: CASSKLRGLNTEAFF. CDR3 nucleotide sequence: TGTGCCAGCAGCAAACTGAGGGGGCTGAACACTGAAGCTTTCTTT.

The chain uses TRBV4-3 and TRBJ1-4, with 7 bases fitting TRBD1. J gave up 7 bases and V 3 bases, and 11 bases lay outside the gene matches. The CDR3 contains 16 residues. Germline V gene data show CDR1 as LGHNA and CDR2 as YSLEER. CDR3 coding DNA: TGCGCCAGCAGCCAGGATACAGGGGCCAGGAGTGAAAAACTGTTTTTT. Residues: CASSQDTGARSEKLFF.

The gene calls are TRBV6-5 and TRBJ2-1; D not resolved. The germline V gene encodes CDR1 MNHEY and CDR2 SVGAGI. Trimming stripped 5 bases from V and 5 bases from J, with 4 bases between. The CDR3 is 11 amino acids. The CDR3 bases are TGTGCCAGCAGTATTAACAATGAGCAGTTCTTC. It specifies CASSINNEQFF.

The CDR3 reads CATSGSYVYGSGNTIYF. Written as DNA, the CDR3 is TGTGCCACCAGCGGGAGCTATGTATACGGGTCTGGAAACACCATATATTTT. The chain combines TRBV15 with TRBJ1-3, with unresolved D. The CDR3 loop spans 17 amino acids. The germline V gene encodes CDR1 LNHNV and CDR2 YYDKDF (reference sequence). Trimming removed 5 bases from V and 1 base from J, with 18 bases in between.

V usage is TRBV7-2 and J usage is TRBJ2-7, with D possibly matching TRBD2 (5 bases). The CDR3 consists of 15 residues. CDR1 is SGHTA, CDR2 FQGNSA, per germline. The V end lost 4 bases, the J end lost 4 bases, and 17 bases lay between the germline ends. In DNA, the CDR3 is TGTGCCAGCAGCTCATGGACCAGCGGCAGATACGAGCAGTACTTC. Protein sequence: CASSSWTSGRYEQYF. The entire variable domain, with the rest obtained from reference TRBV7-2 and TRBJ2-7, is as follows: GAGVSQSPSNKVTEKGKDVELRCDPISGHTALYWYRQSLGQGLEFLIYFQGNSAPDKSGLPSDRFSAERTGGSVSTLTIQRTQQEDSAVYLCASSSWTSGRYEQYFGPGTRLTVT.

The gene calls are TRBV10-3 and TRBJ1-2; TRBD1 agrees at 7 bases. The CDR3 loop spans 16 amino acids. V shed 1 base and J 6 bases; nucleotides not matched to a gene: 11. Germline CDR1 is ENHRY and CDR2 is SYGVKD. Written as DNA, the CDR3 is TGTGCCATCAGTGAGTTATTCCGACAGGGTGCCCATGGCTACACCTTC. Protein: CAISELFRQGAHGYTF.

V usage is TRBV27 and J usage is TRBJ1-6; perhaps TRBD1 as D (6 bases). Deletions cut 6 bases from V and 3 bases from J, with 9 bases between. The CDR3 has 14 amino acids. Germline CDR1 and CDR2: MNHEY and SMNVEV (reference sequence). Written as DNA, the CDR3 is TGTGCCAGCAGCCGGACAGACTATAATTCACCCCTCCACTTT. Protein: CASSRTDYNSPLHF.

The rearrangement uses TRBV7-9 and TRBJ1-4, with D hard to call. The CDR3 extends over 16 amino acids. Between the trimmed V and J ends, which lost 8 bases and 0 bases, there was a span of 16 bases. The V gene's germline CDR1 is SEHNR and CDR2 FQNEAQ (reference sequence). The CDR3 nucleotides are TGTGCCAGCCATTTGGCCGGGGATCCAACTAATGAAAAACTGTTTTTT. Encoded protein: CASHLAGDPTNEKLFF.

This chain connects TRBV29-1 to TRBJ2-3; D remains unclear. The CDR3 extends over 14 amino acids. Deletions cut 1 base from V and 1 base from J, with 9 bases between. CDR1 and CDR2 (germline): SQVTM, ANQGSEA. CDR3: CSVEAERRTDTQYF. Written as DNA, the CDR3 is TGCAGCGTTGAAGCGGAGAGGCGCACAGATACGCAGTATTTT.

The chain carries TRBV7-8 and TRBJ1-2; 9 bases map to TRBD1. The junction had 7 bases not matched to a gene; V was cut back by 5 bases and J by 3 bases. The length of the CDR3 is 15 residues. Germline V gives CDR1 SGHVS, CDR2 FQNEAQ. The chain's CDR3 is CASSANRGRDYGYTF. The CDR3 DNA reads as TGTGCCAGCAGCGCCAACAGGGGGCGAGACTATGGCTACACCTTC.

The chain recombines TRBV28 with TRBJ1-1, with a possible D match to TRBD1 (6 bases). Germline assignment: CDR1 MDHEN and CDR2 SYDVKM. V lost 7 bases and J 3 bases, leaving 12 bases between the germline ends. The CDR3 is 13 amino acids. CDR3: CASTSGGHTEAFF. The DNA for the CDR3 is TGTGCCAGCACCTCGGGGGGGCACACTGAAGCTTTCTTT.

This chain uses TRBV5-4 with TRBJ2-7; D perhaps matches TRBD2 (5 bases). Trimming removed 3 bases at V and 1 base at J, with 11 bases between. The CDR3 loop spans 14 amino acids. CDR1 and CDR2 (germline): SGHNT, YYREEE (reference sequence). This CDR3 is CASSWSPGSYEQYF. Here the CDR3 DNA reads TGTGCCAGCAGCTGGAGTCCGGGGTCCTACGAGCAGTACTTC.

Only one count was recorded for this clone. The chain combines TRBV7-3 with TRBJ1-1, with 7 bases aligning to TRBD1. The germline gives CDR1 SGHTA, CDR2 FQGTGA. After removal of 0 bases from V and 9 bases from J, the junction contained 7 bases not matched to a gene. The length of the CDR3 is 14 residues. The CDR3 region is CASSLTGQEIKAFF. In DNA form, the CDR3 reads TGTGCCAGCAGCTTAACCGGACAGGAAATAAAAGCTTTCTTT.

This clone was picked up one time. The rearrangement links TRBV3-1 (or the pseudogene TRBV3-2) to TRBJ2-1; TRBD2 matches 10 bases. CDR1 LGHDT and CDR2 YNNKEL come from the germline V gene (reference sequence). The CDR3 is made up of 21 amino acids. Germline trimming cut 1 base from V and 0 bases from J; bases unmatched to any gene: 15. The CDR3 here is CASSQVPLAGVGPSSYNEQFF. The CDR3 DNA reads TGTGCCAGCAGCCAAGTGCCCCTAGCGGGAGTAGGCCCCAGCTCCTACAATGAGCAGTTCTTC.